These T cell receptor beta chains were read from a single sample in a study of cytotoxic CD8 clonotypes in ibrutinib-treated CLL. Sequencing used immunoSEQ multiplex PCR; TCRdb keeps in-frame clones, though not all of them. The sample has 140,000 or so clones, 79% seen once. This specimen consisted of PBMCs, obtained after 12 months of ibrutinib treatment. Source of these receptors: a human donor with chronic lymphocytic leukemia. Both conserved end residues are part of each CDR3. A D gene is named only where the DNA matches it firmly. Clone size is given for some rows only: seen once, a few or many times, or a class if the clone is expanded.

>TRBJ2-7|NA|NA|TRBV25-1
CASSEGDEQYF
TGTGCCAGCAGTGAGGGGGACGAGCAGTACTTC
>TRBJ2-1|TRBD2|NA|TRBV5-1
CASSPGTSGRTEQFF
TGCGCCAGCAGCCCGGGGACTAGCGGGAGGACTGAGCAGTTCTTC
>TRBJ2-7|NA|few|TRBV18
CASSPLSQESSYEQYF
TGTGCCAGCTCACCACTCTCACAGGAGAGCTCCTACGAGCAGTACTTC
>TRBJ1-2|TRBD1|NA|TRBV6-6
CATIEQGAHGYTF
TGTGCCACCATCGAACAGGGGGCTCATGGCTACACCTTC
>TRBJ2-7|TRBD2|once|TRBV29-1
CSVEDRTSGYYEQYF
TGCAGCGTCGAGGATAGGACTAGCGGTTACTACGAGCAGTACTTC
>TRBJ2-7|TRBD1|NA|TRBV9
CASSVGQGALGYEQYF
TGTGCCAGCAGCGTAGGCCAGGGGGCACTCGGGTACGAGCAGTACTTC
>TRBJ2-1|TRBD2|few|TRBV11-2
CASRLAGGDNEQFF
TGTGCCAGCAGGTTAGCGGGAGGAGACAATGAGCAGTTCTTC
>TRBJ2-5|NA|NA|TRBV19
CASSTEGRGSTQYF
TGTGCCAGTAGTACCGAAGGACGCGGTAGTACCCAGTACTTC
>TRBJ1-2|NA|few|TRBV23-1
CASSHVTRDPTGYTF
TGCGCCAGCAGTCACGTAACCAGGGACCCTACTGGCTACACCTTC
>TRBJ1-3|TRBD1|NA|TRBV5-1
CASSLEGQKSSGNTIYF
TGCGCCAGCAGCTTGGAGGGACAGAAAAGCTCTGGAAACACCATATATTTT
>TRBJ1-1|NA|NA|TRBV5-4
CASSLNPGHTNTEAFF
TGTGCCAGCAGCTTAAATCCGGGACATACGAACACTGAAGCTTTCTTT
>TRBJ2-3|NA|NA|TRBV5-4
CASSPLPLIRTQYF
TGTGCCAGCAGCCCCCTTCCCCTGATAAGGACGCAGTATTTT
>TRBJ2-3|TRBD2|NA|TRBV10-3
CARAGSREGKGEADTQYF
TGTGCCAGAGCTGGGTCGCGGGAGGGAAAAGGGGAGGCAGATACGCAGTATTTT
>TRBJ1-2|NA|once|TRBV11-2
CASSLGKTLGYTF
TGTGCCAGCAGCTTAGGGAAAACTCTGGGCTACACCTTC
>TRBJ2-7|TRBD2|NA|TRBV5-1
CASSLEGGDSYEQYF
TGCGCCAGCAGCTTGGAGGGAGGGGACTCCTACGAGCAGTACTTC
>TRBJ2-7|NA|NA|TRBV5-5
CASSLVGRDYEQYF
TGTGCCAGCAGCTTGGTGGGCCGAGACTACGAGCAGTACTTC
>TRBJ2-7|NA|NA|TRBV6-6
CASSHRGDRYEQYF
TGTGCCAGCAGCCATAGGGGGGATCGATACGAGCAGTACTTC
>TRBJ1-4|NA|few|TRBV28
CASSPFNEKLFF
TGTGCCAGCAGTCCATTTAATGAAAAACTGTTTTTT
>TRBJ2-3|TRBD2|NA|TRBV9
CASSVVAGARGDTQYF
TGTGCCAGCAGCGTAGTTGCGGGAGCCCGCGGAGATACGCAGTATTTT
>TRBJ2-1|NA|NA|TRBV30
CAWASSKQFF
TGTGCCTGGGCCTCTAGCAAGCAGTTCTTC
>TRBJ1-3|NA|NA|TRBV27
CASSLTGNSGNTIYF
TGTGCCAGCAGTCTAACAGGGAACTCTGGAAACACCATATATTTT
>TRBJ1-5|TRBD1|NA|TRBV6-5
CASSYSRGLGQPQHF
TGTGCCAGCAGTTACTCGAGGGGGCTCGGGCAGCCCCAGCATTTT
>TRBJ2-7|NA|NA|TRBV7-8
CASSLAQVVTYEQYF
TGTGCCAGCAGCTTAGCGCAGGTAGTCACCTACGAGCAGTACTTC
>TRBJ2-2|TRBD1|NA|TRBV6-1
CASPGQGFTGELFF
TGTGCCAGCCCCGGACAGGGTTTCACCGGGGAGCTGTTTTTT
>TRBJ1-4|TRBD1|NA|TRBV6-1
CASSGGQATNEKLFF
TGTGCCAGCAGTGGGGGACAGGCAACTAATGAAAAACTGTTTTTT
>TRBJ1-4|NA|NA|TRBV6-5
CASSYSGQGGEKLFF
TGTGCCAGCAGTTACTCGGGCCAAGGAGGAGAAAAACTGTTTTTT
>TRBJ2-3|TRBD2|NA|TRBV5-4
CASSHWTSGSTDTQYF
TGTGCCAGCAGCCATTGGACTAGCGGGAGCACAGATACGCAGTATTTT